Below, one TCR beta chain is given with its context. The target antigen is unknown. The data are from a study of PD-L1 blockade in urothelial cancer. About the research overall: Male sex and bladder-origin urothelial cancer characterized about 90% of the 29 patients. Researchers looked at the blood 3 weeks (second dose) and 6 weeks after treatment began. Study-level results: More expansion of tumor-associated blood clones, seen at 3 weeks, marked durable-benefit patients.

Sequenced by immunoSEQ multiplex PCR; TCRdb stores in-frame clones only, minus some. The sample holds 90,000 to 100,000 clones, 90% seen once. Per the germline V gene, CDR1 is SGHVS and CDR2 is FNYEAQ. Germline trimming cut 5 bases from V and 3 bases from J; bases unmatched to any gene: 5. The CDR3 has 15 amino acids. Time point in this sample: pretreatment peripheral blood. The specimen was PBMCs, collected around atezolizumab (anti-PD-L1) treatment. The chain employs TRBV7-6 and TRBJ2-1; 9 positions match TRBD2. The TCR originated in a man in his 60s with urothelial cancer. The CDR3 DNA is TGTGCCAGCAGCGCCTATAGCGGGAGCTACAATGAGCAGTTCTTC. Its protein is CASSAYSGSYNEQFF.